A single sample is the source of the 19 T cell receptor beta chains below, sequenced in a study of T cells in Graves' hyperthyroidism and ophthalmopathy (dated by TCRdb to about 2019). The library was produced with multiplex PCR. Sequencing was performed on an Illumina HiSeq 2000. The TCR beta CDR3 regions were amplified from RNA transcripts. The first round of RT-PCR for the TCR CDR3 was performed with the HTBI primer set and the Qiagen OneStep RT-PCR kit. In-frame beta chains were kept once TCRdb had trimmed the public reads at Q25 with fastp and called clones with MiXCR. Rows are unified per CDR3 protein, each entry keeping the most common DNA and genes. This sample holds 300,000 to 500,000 distinct CDR3 sequences; over 12% were observed only once. The biggest ten clones account for 25% to 30% of the sample. Sequencing was done on a sample of blood. The source of these receptors is a man aged 50 to 59 with Graves' ophthalmopathy.

This clonotype was picked up a small number of times. The chain links TRBV7-2 to TRBJ2-7, with TRBD1 identical over 8 bases. The J segment lost 3 bases and the V segment lost 1 base, leaving 5 bases of the junction unmatched. Germline V gives CDR1 SGHTA, CDR2 FQGNSA. This CDR3 comprises 15 residues. CDR3 nucleotide sequence: TGTGCCAGCAGCTTAGGGCAGGGGGCCTACTACGAGCAGTACTTC. Its protein is CASSLGQGAYYEQYF. Using reference TRBV7-2 and TRBJ2-7 for the parts outside the CDR3, the full variable domain is GAGVSQSPSNKVTEKGKDVELRCDPISGHTALYWYRQSLGQGLEFLIYFQGNSAPDKSGLPSDRFSAERTGGSVSTLTIQRTQQEDSAVYLCASSLGQGAYYEQYFGPGTRLTVT.

This clonotype was seen many times. V usage is TRBV5-1 and J usage is TRBJ2-7; 7 nucleotides line up with TRBD1. The CDR3 is 13 amino acids. The J segment lost 3 bases and the V segment lost 4 bases, leaving 4 bases of the junction unmatched. Looked up from germline, CDR1 is SGHRS and CDR2 is YFSETQ. The CDR3 DNA follows: TGCGCCAGCAGCACTGGACAGGTCTACGAGCAGTACTTC. This gives the protein CASSTGQVYEQYF.

This clonotype was observed many times. This chain uses TRBV24-1 with TRBJ2-7; 8 bases align to TRBD1. V dropped 4 bases and J dropped 5; count of bases not matched to a gene: 6. Germline CDR1 is KGHDR and CDR2 is SFDVKD. The CDR3 covers 14 residues. The CDR3 DNA is TGTGCCACCAGTGACGGACAGGGCGGCAACGAGCAGTACTTC. As protein: CATSDGQGGNEQYF.

This clonotype was counted ten times or more. The V call is TRBV2, the J call TRBJ2-5; a possible D gene is TRBD1 (8 bases). The CDR3 runs 16 residues. Trimming pared 7 bases from V and 7 bases from J, leaving 25 bases between. CDR1 SNHLY and CDR2 FYNNEI come from the germline V gene. This CDR3 reads CASTTGGQGRLGTQYF. As DNA, the CDR3 is TGTGCCAGCACCACGGGAGGACAGGGCCGGCTGGGGACCCAGTACTTC. The whole variable domain, filled in from reference TRBV2 and TRBJ2-5, reads EPEVTQTPSHQVTQMGQEVILRCVPISNHLYFYWYRQILGQKVEFLVSFYNNEISEKSEIFDDQFSVERPDGSNFTLKIRSTKLEDSAMYFCASTTGGQGRLGTQYFGPGTRLLVL.

Details on this clonotype: It may be a read error: a sequence one base away is much more abundant. This chain joins TRBV10-3 and TRBJ2-2; 10 nucleotides agree with TRBD2. Germline lookup yields CDR1 ENHRY and CDR2 SYGVKD. This CDR3 is 16 amino acids long. The CDR3 DNA follows: TGTGCCATCAGTGACGCGCTAGCGGGAGTGACCGGGGAGCTGTCTTTT. Its protein is CAISDALAGVTGELSF.

As to this clonotype: One base away lies a much larger clone, so this may be a sequencing read error. The CDR3 sequence is CASSPQPEETQYF. For the CDR3, the DNA is TGTGCCAGCAGCCCACAGCCCGAAGAGACCCAGTACTTC. V is TRBV4-2 and J is TRBJ2-5; no firm D call. Germline V gene lookup returns CDR1 LGHNA and CDR2 YNFKEQ. V lost 4 bases and J 3 bases, leaving 9 bases between the germline ends. CDR3 size: 13 residues.

There are many counts of this clonotype. This rearrangement joins TRBV20-1 to TRBJ2-1, with 10 bases aligning to TRBD2. Trimming took 6 bases from V and 6 from J; bases not matched to a gene: 5. The CDR3 runs 13 residues. Per the germline V gene, CDR1 is DFQATT and CDR2 is SNEGSKA (reference sequence). The chain's CDR3 is CSAARTSGNEQFF. The CDR3 region has the DNA TGCAGTGCCGCCAGGACTAGCGGCAATGAGCAGTTCTTC.

At least ten counts were recorded for this clonotype. The V and J genes are TRBV11-2 and TRBJ2-7, with 11 bases that match TRBD1. Looked up from germline, CDR1 is SGHAT and CDR2 is FQNNGV. With 1 base clipped from V and 6 bases from J, the junction kept 11 bases outside the gene matches. The CDR3 loop spans 17 amino acids. The CDR3 is CASSLVGTGGFGSEQYF. The CDR3 nucleotides read TGTGCCAGCAGCTTAGTCGGGACAGGGGGGTTCGGGAGCGAGCAGTACTTC. Full variable domain (remainder filled in from reference TRBV11-2 and TRBJ2-7): EAGVAQSPRYKIIEKRQSVAFWCNPISGHATLYWYQQILGQGPKLLIQFQNNGVVDDSQLPKDRFSAERLKGVDSTLKIQPAKLEDSAVYLCASSLVGTGGFGSEQYFGPGTRLTVT.

Many counts were recorded for this clonotype. This rearrangement joins TRBV2 to TRBJ2-7; D is unresolved. Germline V gives CDR1 SNHLY, CDR2 FYNNEI. The CDR3 spans 12 residues. Trimming removed 7 bases from V and 3 bases from J, with 10 bases in between. This chain's CDR3 is CASIGLIYEQYF. In DNA, the CDR3 is TGTGCCAGCATTGGGTTAATCTACGAGCAGTACTTC.

This clonotype appeared many times. The chain is built from TRBV28 and TRBJ2-3; tentative D call: TRBD2 (5 bases). The CDR3 is made up of 18 amino acids. V was shortened by 10 bases and J by 5 bases, with 31 bases between the two germline ends. Germline lookup yields CDR1 MDHEN and CDR2 SYDVKM. CDR3 sequence reads: CANKQRHRAGERRDTQYF. CDR3 coding DNA: TGTGCCAACAAACAACGCCACAGAGCCGGGGAGCGGAGAGATACGCAGTATTTT.

In its sample, this clonotype was seen many times. The J gene is TRBJ2-3, the V gene TRBV4-1, with 14 bases lining up with TRBD2. V trimming: 0 bases; J trimming: 6 bases; junction bases outside the gene matches: 2. CDR3 size: 16 residues. CDR1 is MGHRA and CDR2 is YSYEKL in the germline V gene. The CDR3 DNA sequence: TGCGCCAGCAGCCAAGAAGGGACTAGCGGGAGCGATACGCAGTATTTT. This codes for CASSQEGTSGSDTQYF.

This clonotype was recorded many times. CDR3 in amino acids: CASSLTGTGANVLTF. The CDR3 region has the DNA TGCGCCAGCAGCCTTACAGGGACTGGGGCCAACGTCCTGACTTTC. The chain joins TRBV5-1 to TRBJ2-6; D perhaps matches TRBD1 (6 bases). Trimming removed 4 bases from V and 2 bases from J, with 10 bases in between. From germline, CDR1 is SGHRS and CDR2 YFSETQ. The length of the CDR3 is 15 residues.

The sample holds many counts of this clonotype. V gene TRBV11-2 combines with J gene TRBJ2-7; D gene ambiguous. Germline CDR1 and CDR2: SGHAT and FQNNGV. The CDR3 consists of 13 residues. Trimming pared 0 bases from V and 7 bases from J, leaving 10 bases between. The chain's CDR3 is CASSLDSFLEQYF. CDR3 in DNA: TGTGCCAGCAGCTTAGACTCCTTCTTGGAGCAGTACTTC. The whole variable domain, remainder taken from reference TRBV11-2 and TRBJ2-7, is EAGVAQSPRYKIIEKRQSVAFWCNPISGHATLYWYQQILGQGPKLLIQFQNNGVVDDSQLPKDRFSAERLKGVDSTLKIQPAKLEDSAVYLCASSLDSFLEQYFGPGTRLTVT.

This clonotype has at least ten counts. The rearrangement joins TRBV12-5 to TRBJ2-2; 7 bases fit TRBD2. The CDR3 runs to 20 residues. The trim removed 2 bases at V and 2 bases at J, leaving 17 bases unmatched. The germline V gene encodes CDR1 LGHNT and CDR2 FRNRAP. The CDR3 is CASGLFDKREKGLNTGELFF. The CDR3 region has the DNA TGTGCTAGTGGTTTGTTCGATAAGCGGGAAAAGGGGCTTAACACCGGGGAGCTGTTTTTT.

This clonotype was counted between two and nine times. The gene calls are TRBV7-9 and TRBJ2-3; D is uncertain. The CDR3 runs 16 residues. V was cut by 3 bases and J by 2 bases, with 15 bases left in between. From germline, CDR1 is SEHNR and CDR2 FQNEAQ (reference sequence). The CDR3 DNA is TGTGCCAGCAGCTTGGGCCGTGGGCCTCCCACAGATACGCAGTATTTT. This gives the protein CASSLGRGPPTDTQYF.

This clonotype is a singleton in its sample. This may arise from a read error, as a much more abundant clone is one base away. The CDR3 does not end in the conserved phenylalanine or tryptophan, so this is likely a read error. The chain combines TRBV11-2 with TRBJ2-7; TRBD1 might be the D (6 bases). Germline loops: CDR1 SGHAT, CDR2 FQNNGV. The V and J ends lost 6 bases and 3 bases respectively, with 9 bases between them. The CDR3 sequence is 12 residues long. This CDR3 is CASRSDSYEQYL. Written as DNA, the CDR3 is TGTGCCAGCAGATCGGACAGCTACGAGCAGTACCTC.

This clonotype was recorded a few times. The chain employs TRBV10-3 and TRBJ2-1; 14 bases map to TRBD2. V lost 3 bases and J lost 8; bases outside the gene matches: 6. This CDR3 has 16 residues. Germline lookup yields CDR1 ENHRY and CDR2 SYGVKD. DNA for the CDR3: TGTGCCATCAGTGAAACCGGGACTAGCGGGAGCGATGAGCAGTTCTTC. It translates to CAISETGTSGSDEQFF.

The chain recombines TRBV14 with TRBJ1-1; no definite D call. Germline assignment: CDR1 SGHDN and CDR2 FVKESK. Trimming left V 0 bases short and J 6 bases short, with 8 bases between. The CDR3 contains 13 residues. CDR3 in amino acids: CASSQDFKPEAFF. CDR3 bases: TGTGCCAGCAGCCAAGATTTCAAACCTGAAGCTTTCTTT.

Only a few counts were recorded for this clonotype. The V and J genes are TRBV15 and TRBJ2-1; 11 bases are shared with TRBD2. Trimming cost V 0 bases and J 4 bases; bases outside gene matches: 11. Germline CDR1 LNHNV, CDR2 YYDKDF (reference sequence). The CDR3 contains 19 residues. CDR3 sequence reads: CATSRDSAGTSGPYNEQFF. The CDR3, as DNA: TGTGCCACCAGCAGAGATTCAGCCGGGACTAGCGGACCTTACAATGAGCAGTTCTTC.